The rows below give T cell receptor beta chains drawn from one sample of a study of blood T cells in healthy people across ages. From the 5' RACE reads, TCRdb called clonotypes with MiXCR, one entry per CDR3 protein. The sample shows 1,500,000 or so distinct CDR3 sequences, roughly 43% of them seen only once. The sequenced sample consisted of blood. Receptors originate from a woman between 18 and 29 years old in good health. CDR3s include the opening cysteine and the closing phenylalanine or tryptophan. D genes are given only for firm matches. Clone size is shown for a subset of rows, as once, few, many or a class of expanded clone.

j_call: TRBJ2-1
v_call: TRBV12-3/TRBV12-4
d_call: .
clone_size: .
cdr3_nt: TGTGCCAGCAGTTACGGGACCATCCCCAATGAGCAGTTCTTC
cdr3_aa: CASSYGTIPNEQFF

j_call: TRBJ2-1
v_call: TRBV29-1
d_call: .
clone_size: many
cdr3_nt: TGCAGCGTTGAAGTTGTCCTCAATGAGCAGTTCTTC
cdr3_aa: CSVEVVLNEQFF

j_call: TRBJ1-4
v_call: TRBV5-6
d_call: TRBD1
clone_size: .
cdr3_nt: TGTGCCAGCAGCCTCGGGACAGCTAATGAAAAACTGTTTTTT
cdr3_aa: CASSLGTANEKLFF

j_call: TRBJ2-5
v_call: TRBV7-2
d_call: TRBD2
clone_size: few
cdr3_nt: TGTGCCAGCAGCATCGACACTAGCGGCAATTGGGAGACCCAGTACTTC
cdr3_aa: CASSIDTSGNWETQYF

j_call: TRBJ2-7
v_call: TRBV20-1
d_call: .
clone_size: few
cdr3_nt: TGCAGTGCAAGAGAGTACTACGAGCAGTACTTC
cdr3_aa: CSAREYYEQYF

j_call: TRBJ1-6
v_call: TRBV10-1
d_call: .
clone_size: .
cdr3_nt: TGCGCCAGCAGTGAGTCGTTGGTGCCCAATTCACCCCTCCACTTT
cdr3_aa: CASSESLVPNSPLHF

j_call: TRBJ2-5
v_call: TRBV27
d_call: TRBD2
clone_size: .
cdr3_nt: TGTGCCAGCAATAGCGGGTTGGGGAATGAGCAGTACTTC
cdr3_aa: CASNSGLGNEQYF

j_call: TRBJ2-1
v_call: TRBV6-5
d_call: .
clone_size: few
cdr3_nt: TGTGCCAGCAGTTACTATTCCAGGGGTTACAATGAGCAGTTCTTC
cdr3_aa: CASSYYSRGYNEQFF

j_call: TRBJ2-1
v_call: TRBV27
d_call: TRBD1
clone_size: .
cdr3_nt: TGTGCCAGCAGTTTAATGGCGACAGGGACGACGTACAATGAGCAGTTCTTC
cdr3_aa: CASSLMATGTTYNEQFF

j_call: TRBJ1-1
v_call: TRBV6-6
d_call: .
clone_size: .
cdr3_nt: TGTGCCAGCAGTTACTCGATTGGGGTCAACACTGAAGCTTTCTTT
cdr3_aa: CASSYSIGVNTEAFF

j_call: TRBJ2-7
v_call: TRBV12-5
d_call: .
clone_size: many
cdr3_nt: TGTGCTAGCGAGTCAGGGGTTGGCTACGAGCAGTACTTC
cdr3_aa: CASESGVGYEQYF

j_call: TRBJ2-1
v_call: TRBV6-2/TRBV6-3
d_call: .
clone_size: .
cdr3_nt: TGTGCCAGCAGTTACTCGCGCAGCGTTTCATTGTACAATGAGCAGTTCTTC
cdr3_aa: CASSYSRSVSLYNEQFF

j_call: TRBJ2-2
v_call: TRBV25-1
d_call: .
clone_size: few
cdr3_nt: TGTGCCAGCAGTGTCCTCGGGGAGCTGTTTTTT
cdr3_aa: CASSVLGELFF

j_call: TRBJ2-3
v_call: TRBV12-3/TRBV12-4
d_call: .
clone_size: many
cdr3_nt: TGTGCCAGCAGCCTGGACATTAGCACAGATACGCAGTATTTT
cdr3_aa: CASSLDISTDTQYF

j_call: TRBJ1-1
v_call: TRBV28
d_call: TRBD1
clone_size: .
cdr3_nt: TGTGCCAGCATCGAACAGGGGGCCGATACTGAAGCTTTCTTT
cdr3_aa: CASIEQGADTEAFF

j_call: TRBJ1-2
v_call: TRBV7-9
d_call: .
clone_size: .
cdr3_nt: TGTGCCAGCAGCTCCGGAGGGACTGTCTATGGCTACACCTTC
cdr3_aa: CASSSGGTVYGYTF

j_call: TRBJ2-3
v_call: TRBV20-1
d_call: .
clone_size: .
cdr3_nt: TGCAGTGCTAGGCGGTGGACTAGCACAGATACGCAGTATTTT
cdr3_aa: CSARRWTSTDTQYF

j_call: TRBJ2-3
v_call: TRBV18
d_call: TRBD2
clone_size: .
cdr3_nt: TGTGCCAGCTCACCAGAACTAGCGGGAGATACGCAGTATTTT
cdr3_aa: CASSPELAGDTQYF

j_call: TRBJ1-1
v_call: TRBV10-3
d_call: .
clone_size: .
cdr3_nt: TGTGCCATCAGTGGGCCCGTCTCCGGGACGGGGCGGGCGGGCACTGAAGCTTTCTTT
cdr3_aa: CAISGPVSGTGRAGTEAFF

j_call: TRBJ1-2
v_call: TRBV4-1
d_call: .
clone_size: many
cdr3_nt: TGCGCCAGCAGCCTATTTGGTGCTAACTATGGCTACACCTTC
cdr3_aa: CASSLFGANYGYTF

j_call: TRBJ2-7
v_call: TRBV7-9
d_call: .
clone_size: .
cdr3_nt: TGTGCCAGCAATCGGTGTGGCGAGCAGTACTTC
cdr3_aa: CASNRCGEQYF

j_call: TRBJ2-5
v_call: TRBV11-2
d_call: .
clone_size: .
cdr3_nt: TGTGCCAGCAGCTCAATTTTGGCAGGGCAGTACTTC
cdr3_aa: CASSSILAGQYF

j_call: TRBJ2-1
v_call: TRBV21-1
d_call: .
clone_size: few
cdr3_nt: TGTGCCAGCAGCAAAATACCGGCCGAGCCCAATGAGCAGTTCTTC
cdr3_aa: CASSKIPAEPNEQFF

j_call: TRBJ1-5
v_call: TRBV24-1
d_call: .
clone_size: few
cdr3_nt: TGTGCCACCAGTGATAACCAGGCCTATCAGCCCCAGCATTTT
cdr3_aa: CATSDNQAYQPQHF

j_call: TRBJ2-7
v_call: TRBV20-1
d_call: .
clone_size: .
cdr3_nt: TGCAGTGCGCGAGAGGCGGGGAGGACAGTGGACGAGCAGTACTTC
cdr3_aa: CSAREAGRTVDEQYF

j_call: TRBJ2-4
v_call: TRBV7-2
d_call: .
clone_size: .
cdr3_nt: TGTGCCAGCAAAAGGACAGCCAAAAACATTCAGTACTTC
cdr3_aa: CASKRTAKNIQYF

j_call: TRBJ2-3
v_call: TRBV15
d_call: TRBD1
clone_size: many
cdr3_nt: TGTGCCACCAGCAGAGAATACAGGGGGCAAACAGATACGCAGTATTTT
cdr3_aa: CATSREYRGQTDTQYF

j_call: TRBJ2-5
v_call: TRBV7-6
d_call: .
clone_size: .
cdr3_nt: TGTGCCAGCAGCTTGTCTCTAGCTCCGAATGAGCAGTACTTC
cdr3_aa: CASSLSLAPNEQYF

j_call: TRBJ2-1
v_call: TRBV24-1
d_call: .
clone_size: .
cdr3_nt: TGTGCCACCAGTGATGTGCTAATAGCCTCCAATGAGCAGTTCTTC
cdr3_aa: CATSDVLIASNEQFF

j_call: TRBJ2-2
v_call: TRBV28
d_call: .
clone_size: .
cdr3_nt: TGTGCCAGCAGTTTATCTGCAGGGGTTGCGGGACACACCGGGGAGCTGTTTTTT
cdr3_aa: CASSLSAGVAGHTGELFF

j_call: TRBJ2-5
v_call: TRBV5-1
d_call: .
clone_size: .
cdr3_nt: TGCGCCAGCAGCTTGATGGCATCCAACAATGAGCAGTACTTC
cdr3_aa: CASSLMASNNEQYF

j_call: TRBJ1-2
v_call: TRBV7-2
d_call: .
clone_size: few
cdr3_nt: TGTGCCAGCAGCTCCCGTGGGTCTAACTATGGCTACACCTTC
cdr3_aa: CASSSRGSNYGYTF

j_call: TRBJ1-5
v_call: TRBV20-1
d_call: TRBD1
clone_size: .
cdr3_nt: TGCAGTGCTAGACGGGGACAGCCAAACAATCAGCCCCAGCATTTT
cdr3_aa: CSARRGQPNNQPQHF

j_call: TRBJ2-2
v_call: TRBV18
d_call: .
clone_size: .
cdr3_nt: TGTGCCAGCTCACCAGTAGGGGCGCCCGGGGAGCTGTTTTTT
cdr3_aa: CASSPVGAPGELFF

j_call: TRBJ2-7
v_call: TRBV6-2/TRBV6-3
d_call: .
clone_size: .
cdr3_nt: TGTGCCAGCAGTTACGGGGCTAGCGAGCGCTACGAGCAGTACTTC
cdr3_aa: CASSYGASERYEQYF

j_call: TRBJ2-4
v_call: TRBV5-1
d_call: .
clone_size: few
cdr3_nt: TGCGCCAGCAGCCTGGGTCCACAGGGAGGGCTAGCCAAAAACATTCAGTACTTC
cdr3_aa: CASSLGPQGGLAKNIQYF

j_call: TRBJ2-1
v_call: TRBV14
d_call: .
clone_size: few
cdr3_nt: TGTGCCAGCAGCCTCTCCTTGGGTGAGCAGTTCTTC
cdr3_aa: CASSLSLGEQFF

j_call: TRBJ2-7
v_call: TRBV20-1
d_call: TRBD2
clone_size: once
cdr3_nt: TGCAGTGCTAGAGGTTACGGGAGGGTGGATTACGATGAGCAGTACTTC
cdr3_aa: CSARGYGRVDYDEQYF

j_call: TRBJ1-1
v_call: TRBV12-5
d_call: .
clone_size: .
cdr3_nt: TGTGCTAGTGGTCCAGCGGGGGGCGGCACTGAAGCTTTCTTT
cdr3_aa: CASGPAGGGTEAFF

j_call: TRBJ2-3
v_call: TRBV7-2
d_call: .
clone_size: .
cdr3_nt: TGTGCCAGCAGCTCCGACATTCTAGGGGCCGGGACAGATACGCAGTATTTT
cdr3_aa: CASSSDILGAGTDTQYF

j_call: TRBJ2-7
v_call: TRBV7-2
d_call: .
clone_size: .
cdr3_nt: TGTGCCAGCAGCGTAGGCCCCTATGGCGCCGAGCAGTACTTC
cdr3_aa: CASSVGPYGAEQYF

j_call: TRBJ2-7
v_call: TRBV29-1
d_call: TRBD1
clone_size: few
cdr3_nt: TGCAGCGTTGAACAGGGACAGCCAGGCTACGAGCAGTACTTC
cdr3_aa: CSVEQGQPGYEQYF

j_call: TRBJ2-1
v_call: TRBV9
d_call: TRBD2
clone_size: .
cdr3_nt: TGTGCCAGCAGCGTGGAAGCGGGGGTCAACAATGAGCAGTTCTTC
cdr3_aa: CASSVEAGVNNEQFF

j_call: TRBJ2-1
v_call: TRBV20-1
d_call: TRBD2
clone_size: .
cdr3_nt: TGCACTGGAGCGGGGAATGAAAATGAGCAGTTCTTC
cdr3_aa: CTGAGNENEQFF

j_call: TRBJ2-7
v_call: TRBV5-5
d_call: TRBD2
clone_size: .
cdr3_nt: TGTGCCAGCACCCCACTAGCGGTATCCTACGAGCAGTACTTC
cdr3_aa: CASTPLAVSYEQYF

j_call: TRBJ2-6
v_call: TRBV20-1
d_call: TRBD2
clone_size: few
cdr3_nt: TGCAGTGCTACGCGCGGGGGGCCAGGTGGGGCCAACGTCCTGACTTTC
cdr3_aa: CSATRGGPGGANVLTF

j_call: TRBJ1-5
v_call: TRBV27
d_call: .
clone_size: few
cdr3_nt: TGTGCCAGCAGTTTGGTCTTTGACCGTAGCAATCAGCCCCAGCATTTT
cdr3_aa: CASSLVFDRSNQPQHF

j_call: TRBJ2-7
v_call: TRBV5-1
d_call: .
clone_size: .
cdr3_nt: TGCGCCAGCAGCTTTTATACCGGACAGTTCGACGAGCAGTACTTC
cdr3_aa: CASSFYTGQFDEQYF

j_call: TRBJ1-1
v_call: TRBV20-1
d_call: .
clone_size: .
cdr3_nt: TGCAGTGCTAGAGATCTGGGACGCCTAATGGAGGACACTGAAGCTTTCTTT
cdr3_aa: CSARDLGRLMEDTEAFF

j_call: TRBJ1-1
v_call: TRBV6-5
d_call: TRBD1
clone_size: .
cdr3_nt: TGTGCCAGCAGTTACTCGACAGGGGACGCTTTCTTT
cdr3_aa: CASSYSTGDAFF

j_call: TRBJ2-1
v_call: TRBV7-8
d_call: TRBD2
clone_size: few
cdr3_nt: TGTGCCAGCAGCTTAGCGCAGCTAGCGGGTTCCTACAATGAGCAGTTCTTC
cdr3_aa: CASSLAQLAGSYNEQFF

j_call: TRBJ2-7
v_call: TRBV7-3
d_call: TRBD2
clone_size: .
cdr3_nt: TGTGCCAGCAGCTTAGCGGGAGTGGTTAATGTTCAGTACTTC
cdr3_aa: CASSLAGVVNVQYF

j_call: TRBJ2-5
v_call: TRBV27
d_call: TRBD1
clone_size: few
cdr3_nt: TGTGCCAGCAGTTCAAGACAGGGGGCGGTCCGCGAGACCCAGTACTTC
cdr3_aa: CASSSRQGAVRETQYF

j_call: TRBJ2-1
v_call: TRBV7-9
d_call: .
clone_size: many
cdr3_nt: TGTGCCAGCAACCAAGACCTTAGCTCCTACAATGAGCAGTTCTTC
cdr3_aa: CASNQDLSSYNEQFF

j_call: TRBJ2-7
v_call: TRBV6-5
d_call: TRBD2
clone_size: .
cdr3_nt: TGTGCCAGCAGTGACCCGGCGGGGGGATACAACGAGCAGTACTTC
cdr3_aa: CASSDPAGGYNEQYF

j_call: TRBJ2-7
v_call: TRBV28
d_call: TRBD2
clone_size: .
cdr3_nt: TGTGCCAGCAGTTTAACTAGCGGGAGTCGTACCTACGAGCAGTACTTC
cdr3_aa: CASSLTSGSRTYEQYF

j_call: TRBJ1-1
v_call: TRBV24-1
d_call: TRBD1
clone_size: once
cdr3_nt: TGTGCCACCCAACAGGGGGAAAGGACTGAAGCTTTCTTT
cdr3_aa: CATQQGERTEAFF

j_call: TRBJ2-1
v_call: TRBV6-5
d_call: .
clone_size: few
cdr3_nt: TGTGCCAGCAGTCCGGGTCTCTTAGGTGAGCAGTTCTTC
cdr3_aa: CASSPGLLGEQFF

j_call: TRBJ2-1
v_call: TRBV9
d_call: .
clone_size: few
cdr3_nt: TGTGCCAGCACGGCAGGCGGGCGTTTGTTCTTC
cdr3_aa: CASTAGGRLFF

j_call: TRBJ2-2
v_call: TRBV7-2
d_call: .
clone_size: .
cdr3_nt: TGTGCCAGCAGCTTAGAGGTTCTCACCGGGGAGCTGTTTTTT
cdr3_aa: CASSLEVLTGELFF